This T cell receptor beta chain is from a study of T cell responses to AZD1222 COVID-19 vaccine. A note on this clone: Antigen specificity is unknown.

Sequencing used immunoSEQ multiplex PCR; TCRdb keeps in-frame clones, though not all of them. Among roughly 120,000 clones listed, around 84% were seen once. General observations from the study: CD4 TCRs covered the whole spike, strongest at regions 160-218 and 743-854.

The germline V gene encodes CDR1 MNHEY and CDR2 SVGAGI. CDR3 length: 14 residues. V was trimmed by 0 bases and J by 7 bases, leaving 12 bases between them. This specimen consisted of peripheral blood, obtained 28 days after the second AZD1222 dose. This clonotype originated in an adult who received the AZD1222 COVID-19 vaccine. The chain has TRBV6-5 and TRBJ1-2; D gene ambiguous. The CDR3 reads CASSYSGRLFGYTF. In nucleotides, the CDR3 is TGTGCCAGCAGTTACTCCGGCAGGCTCTTTGGCTACACCTTC.